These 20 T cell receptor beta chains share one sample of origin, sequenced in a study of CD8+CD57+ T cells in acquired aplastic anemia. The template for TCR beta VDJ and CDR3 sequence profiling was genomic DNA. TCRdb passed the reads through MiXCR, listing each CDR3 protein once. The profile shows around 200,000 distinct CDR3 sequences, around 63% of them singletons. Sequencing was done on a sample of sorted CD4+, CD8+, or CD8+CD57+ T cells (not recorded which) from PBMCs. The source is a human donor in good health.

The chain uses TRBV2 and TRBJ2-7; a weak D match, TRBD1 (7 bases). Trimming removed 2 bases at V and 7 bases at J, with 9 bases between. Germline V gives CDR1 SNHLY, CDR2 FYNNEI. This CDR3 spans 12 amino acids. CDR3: CASSEQGGEQYF. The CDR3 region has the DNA TGTGCCAGCAGTGAACAGGGGGGTGAGCAGTACTTC.

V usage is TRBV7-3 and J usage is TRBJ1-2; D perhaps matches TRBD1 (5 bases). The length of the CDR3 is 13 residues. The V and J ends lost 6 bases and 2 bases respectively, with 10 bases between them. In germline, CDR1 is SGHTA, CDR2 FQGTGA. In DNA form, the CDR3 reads TGTGCCAGCAGTCCGGGGACCAACTATGGCTACACCTTC. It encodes CASSPGTNYGYTF.

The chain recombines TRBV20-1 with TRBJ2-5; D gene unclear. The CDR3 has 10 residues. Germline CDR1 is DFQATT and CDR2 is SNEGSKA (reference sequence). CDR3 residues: CSVEVATQYF. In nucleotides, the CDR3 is TGCAGCGTTGAAGTGGCGACCCAGTACTTC.

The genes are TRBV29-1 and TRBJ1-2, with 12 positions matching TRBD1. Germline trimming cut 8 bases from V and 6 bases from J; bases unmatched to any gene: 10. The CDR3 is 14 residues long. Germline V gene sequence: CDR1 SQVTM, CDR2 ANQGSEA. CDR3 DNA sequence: TGCAGCTCGAATTCGGGACAGGGGGCGGATGGCTACACCTTC. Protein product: CSSNSGQGADGYTF. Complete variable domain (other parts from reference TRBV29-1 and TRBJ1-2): SAVISQKPSRDICQRGTSLTIQCQVDSQVTMMFWYRQQPGQSLTLIATANQGSEATYESGFVIDKFPISRPNLTFSTLTVSNMSPEDSSIYLCSSNSGQGADGYTFGSGTRLTVV.

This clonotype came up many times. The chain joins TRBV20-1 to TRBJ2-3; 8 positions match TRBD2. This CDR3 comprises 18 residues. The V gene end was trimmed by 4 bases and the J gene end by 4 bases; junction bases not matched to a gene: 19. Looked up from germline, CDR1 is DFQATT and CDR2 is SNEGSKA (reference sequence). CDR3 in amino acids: CSATQSGRMAIDSDTQYF. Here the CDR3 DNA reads TGCAGTGCTACCCAAAGCGGGAGAATGGCTATTGATTCAGATACGCAGTATTTT.

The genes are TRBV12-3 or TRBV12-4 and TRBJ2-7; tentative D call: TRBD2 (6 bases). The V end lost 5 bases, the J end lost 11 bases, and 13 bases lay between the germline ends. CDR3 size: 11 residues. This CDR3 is CASSQTSLKYF. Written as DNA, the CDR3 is TGTGCCAGCAGTCAAACTAGCTTGAAGTACTTC.

This CDR3 reads CASSPGVAGAADTQYF. CDR3 DNA sequence: TGTGCCAGCAGCCCCGGTGTAGCGGGAGCCGCAGATACGCAGTATTTT. The chain employs TRBV3-1 and TRBJ2-3; 9 bases fit TRBD2. Germline V gene data show CDR1 as LGHDT and CDR2 as YNNKEL (reference sequence). The V and J ends lost 4 bases and 4 bases, in that order; junction bases with no gene match: 9. This CDR3 is 16 amino acids long.

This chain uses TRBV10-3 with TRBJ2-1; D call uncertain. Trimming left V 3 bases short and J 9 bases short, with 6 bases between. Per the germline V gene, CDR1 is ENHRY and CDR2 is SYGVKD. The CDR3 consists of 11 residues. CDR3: CAISDRAEQFF. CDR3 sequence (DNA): TGTGCCATCAGTGATCGCGCTGAGCAGTTCTTC.

The CDR3 sequence: CASSPPSGPTEAFF. Written as DNA, the CDR3 is TGTGCCAGCAGCCCCCCGTCCGGGCCGACTGAAGCTTTCTTT. J is TRBJ1-1 and V is TRBV7-3; D gene ambiguous. The CDR3 runs 14 residues. In germline, CDR1 is SGHTA, CDR2 FQGTGA. Trimming took 5 bases from V and 5 from J, leaving 15 bases between them.

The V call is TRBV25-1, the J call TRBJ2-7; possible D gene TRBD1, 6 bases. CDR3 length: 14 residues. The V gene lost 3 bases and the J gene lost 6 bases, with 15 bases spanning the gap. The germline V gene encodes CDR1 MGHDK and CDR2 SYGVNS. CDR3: CASSEPTGFGEQYF. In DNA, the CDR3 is TGTGCCAGCAGTGAGCCTACAGGGTTCGGCGAGCAGTACTTC.

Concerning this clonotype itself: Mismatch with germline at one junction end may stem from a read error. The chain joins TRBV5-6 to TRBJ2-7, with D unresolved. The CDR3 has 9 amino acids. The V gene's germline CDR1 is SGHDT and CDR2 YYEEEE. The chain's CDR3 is CTSPYEQYF. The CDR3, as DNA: TGTACCAGTCCCTACGAGCAGTACTTC.

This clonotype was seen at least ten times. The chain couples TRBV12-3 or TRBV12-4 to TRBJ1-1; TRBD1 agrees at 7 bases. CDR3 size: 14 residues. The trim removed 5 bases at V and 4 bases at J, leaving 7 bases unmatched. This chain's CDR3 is CASSPTSGGTEAFF. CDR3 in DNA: TGTGCCAGCAGTCCTACATCAGGGGGCACTGAAGCTTTCTTT.

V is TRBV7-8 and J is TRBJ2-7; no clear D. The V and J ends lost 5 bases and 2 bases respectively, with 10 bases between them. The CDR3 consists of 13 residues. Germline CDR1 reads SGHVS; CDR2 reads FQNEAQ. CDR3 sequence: CASSRGLPYEQYF. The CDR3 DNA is TGTGCCAGCAGCCGTGGGCTGCCCTACGAGCAGTACTTC.

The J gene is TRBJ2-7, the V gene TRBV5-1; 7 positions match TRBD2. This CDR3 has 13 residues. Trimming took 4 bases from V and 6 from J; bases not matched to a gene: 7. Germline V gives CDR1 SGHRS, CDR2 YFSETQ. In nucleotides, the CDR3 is TGCGCCAGCAGCCTGTGGGGGGGTAGCGAGCAGTACTTC. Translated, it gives CASSLWGGSEQYF.

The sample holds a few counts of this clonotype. The CDR3 region is CASRSRTGQETQYF. The CDR3 coding sequence is TGTGCCAGCAGGTCCCGGACAGGTCAAGAGACCCAGTACTTC. J is TRBJ2-5 and V is TRBV25-1, with 7 bases matching TRBD1. Germline assignment: CDR1 MGHDK and CDR2 SYGVNS. V gave up 6 bases and J gave up 2 bases; unmatched junction bases: 6. The CDR3 sequence is 14 residues long.

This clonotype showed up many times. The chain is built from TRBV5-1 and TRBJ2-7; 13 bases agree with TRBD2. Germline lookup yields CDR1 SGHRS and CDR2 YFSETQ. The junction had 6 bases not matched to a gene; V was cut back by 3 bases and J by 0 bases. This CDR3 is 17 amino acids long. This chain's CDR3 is CASSSGTSGKNSYEQYF. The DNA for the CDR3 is TGCGCCAGCAGCTCAGGGACTAGCGGGAAAAACTCCTACGAGCAGTACTTC.

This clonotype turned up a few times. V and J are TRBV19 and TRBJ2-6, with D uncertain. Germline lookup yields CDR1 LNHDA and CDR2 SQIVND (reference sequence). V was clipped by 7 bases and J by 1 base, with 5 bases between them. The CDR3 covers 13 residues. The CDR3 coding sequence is TGTGCCAGTACCCGATCTGGGGCCAACGTCCTGACTTTC. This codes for CASTRSGANVLTF. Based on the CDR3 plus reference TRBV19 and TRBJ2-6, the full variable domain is DGGITQSPKYLFRKEGQNVTLSCEQNLNHDAMYWYRQDPGQGLRLIYYSQIVNDFQKGDIAEGYSVSREKKESFPLTVTSAQKNPTAFYLCASTRSGANVLTFGAGSRLTVL.

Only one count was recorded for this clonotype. Written as DNA, the CDR3 is TGCGCCAGCAGCTTGGGGACGGAGCCCTCCCTAGCCAAAAACATTCAGTACTTC. This encodes CASSLGTEPSLAKNIQYF. The rearrangement links TRBV5-1 to TRBJ2-4; D not certain. Germline V gene lookup returns CDR1 SGHRS and CDR2 YFSETQ. The CDR3 totals 18 residues. Trimming took off 0 bases at V and 0 bases at J, with 16 bases between the two ends.

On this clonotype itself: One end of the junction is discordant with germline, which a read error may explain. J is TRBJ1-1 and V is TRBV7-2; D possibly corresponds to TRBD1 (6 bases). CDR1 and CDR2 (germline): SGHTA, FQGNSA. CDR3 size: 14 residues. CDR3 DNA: TGTGCCAGCAGCCAAGGCCTGGGGGGCACTGAAGCTTCCTTT. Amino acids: CASSQGLGGTEASF.

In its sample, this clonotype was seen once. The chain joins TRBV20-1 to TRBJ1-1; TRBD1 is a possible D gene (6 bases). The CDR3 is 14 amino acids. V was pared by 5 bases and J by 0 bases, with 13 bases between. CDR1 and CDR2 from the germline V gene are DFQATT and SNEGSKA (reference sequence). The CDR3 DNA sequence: TGCAGTGCTGAGGGGGGCGGGATGAACACTGAAGCTTTCTTT. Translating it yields CSAEGGGMNTEAFF.